Given below is one T cell receptor beta chain in context. Its target is unknown. The data were taken from a study of shared clonotypes between healthy human individuals. Germline CDR1 SGHRS, CDR2 YFSETQ. V lost 5 bases to trimming and J lost 0 bases, with 12 bases between them. The CDR3 consists of 14 residues. Study outcomes and limitations: Sequencing depth was expected to influence donor clonotype sharing.

Profiling relied on immunoSEQ multiplex PCR, and the TCRdb table lists in-frame clones only, not all of them. The data hold some 480,000 clones, with approximately 79% observed a single time. The chain links TRBV5-1 to TRBJ2-7, with D tentatively TRBD2 (6 bases). The receptor was derived from a woman aged 40 to 50 in good health. Some clones in this sample may be carry-over from other donors' samples. The source material was PBMCs. The CDR3: CASRYRTNSYEQYF. The DNA of the CDR3 is TGCGCCAGCAGATATAGGACTAACTCCTACGAGCAGTACTTC.